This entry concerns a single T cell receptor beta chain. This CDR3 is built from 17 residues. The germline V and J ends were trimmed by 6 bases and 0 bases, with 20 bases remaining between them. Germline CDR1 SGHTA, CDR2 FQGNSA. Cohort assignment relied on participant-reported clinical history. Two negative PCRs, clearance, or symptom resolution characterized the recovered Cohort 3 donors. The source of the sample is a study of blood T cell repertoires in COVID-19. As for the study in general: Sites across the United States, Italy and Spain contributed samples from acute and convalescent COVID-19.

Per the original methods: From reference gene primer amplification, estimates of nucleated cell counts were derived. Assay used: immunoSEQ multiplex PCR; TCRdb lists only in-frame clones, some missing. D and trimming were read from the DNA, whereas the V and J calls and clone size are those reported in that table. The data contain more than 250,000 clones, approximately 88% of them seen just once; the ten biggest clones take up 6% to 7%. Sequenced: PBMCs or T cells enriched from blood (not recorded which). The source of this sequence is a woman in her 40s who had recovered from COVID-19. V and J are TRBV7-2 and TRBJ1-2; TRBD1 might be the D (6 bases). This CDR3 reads CASRLGGQAAANYGYTF. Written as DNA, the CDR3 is TGTGCCAGCAGACTGGGGGGGCAGGCTGCGGCTAACTATGGCTACACCTTC.